This TCR beta chain stems from a study of response to subunit inactivated influenza vaccine. CDR3 length equals 14 residues. Losses at the gene ends were 5 bases for V and 9 bases for J; bases not matched to a gene: 11. CDR1 is SQVTM, CDR2 ANQGSEA, per germline. Study-level points and caveats: New T cells are recruited in small numbers by each seasonal influenza vaccination, according to the authors' suggestion.

This clonotype occurred many times. The antigen remains unidentified. TCRdb itself ran the RT-PCR reads through MiXCR, one entry per CDR3 protein. The top ten hold 6.5% to 8% of the sample, which has roughly 670,000 distinct CDR3 sequences, less than 15% seen once. This clonotype was obtained from a man between 45 and 60 years old who received an inactivated influenza vaccine. V and J are TRBV29-1 and TRBJ1-2, with 11 positions matching TRBD1. The specimen comprised PBMCs from blood, sampled around two weeks before vaccination. This chain's CDR3 is CSVHLSGTGGSYTF. The DNA for the CDR3 is TGCAGCGTTCATCTATCCGGGACAGGGGGAAGCTACACCTTC.